Presented here are 31 T cell receptor beta chains from one specimen sequenced in a study of shared clonotypes between healthy human individuals. The protocol was immunoSEQ multiplex PCR, while the TCRdb copy is restricted to in-frame clones and leaves out a portion. Among 1.6 million or so clones, around 97% were seen once, and the ten largest hold more than 0.9%. Sequenced sample: naive CD4+ T cells sorted from blood. This sample's subset: CD45RA+ positively selected. All receptors derive from a man aged 25-40 years in good health.

This clone has only a few counts. The genes are TRBV5-4 and TRBJ2-1; TRBD1 is a possible D gene (6 bases). The CDR3 runs to 14 residues. With 2 bases removed from V and 8 bases from J, the gap between germline ends came to 14 bases. The germline V gene encodes CDR1 SGHNT and CDR2 YYREEE (reference sequence). This chain's CDR3 is CASSFPPRTDEQFF. In DNA, the CDR3 is TGTGCCAGCAGCTTCCCTCCAAGGACAGATGAGCAGTTCTTC.

In the case of this clone: Other nucleotide sequences in the sample specify the same CDR3. The CDR3 is CASSFPTSYEQYF. As DNA, the CDR3 is TGTGCCAGCAGTTTCCCGACTAGCTACGAGCAGTACTTC. V is TRBV28 and J is TRBJ2-7; D might be TRBD2 (6 bases). The ends were cut back, 3 bases at V and 3 bases at J, with 9 bases in the middle. The CDR3 covers 13 residues. The germline gives CDR1 MDHEN, CDR2 SYDVKM. The whole variable domain, remainder taken from reference TRBV28 and TRBJ2-7, is DVKVTQSSRYLVKRTGEKVFLECVQDMDHENMFWYRQDPGLGLRLIYFSYDVKMKEKGDIPEGYSVSREKKERFSLILESASTNQTSMYLCASSFPTSYEQYFGPGTRLTVT.

This clone was counted once. The chain recombines TRBV7-9 with TRBJ2-1; D is unclear. The V gene lost 6 bases and the J gene lost 14 bases, with 8 bases spanning the gap. Germline V gives CDR1 SEHNR, CDR2 FQNEAQ (reference sequence). CDR3 length equals 9 residues. The CDR3 loop is CASSPYEFF. The CDR3 DNA is TGTGCCAGCAGTCCCTACGAGTTCTTC.

The genes are TRBV19 and TRBJ2-3; D gene unclear. The CDR3 contains 14 residues. Trimming left V 3 bases short and J 3 bases short, with 10 bases between. Germline V CDR1 and CDR2: LNHDA, SQIVND (reference sequence). The DNA of the CDR3 is TGTGCCAGTAGTATCGGTAGTCTGACAGATACGCAGTATTTT. It translates to CASSIGSLTDTQYF.

In its sample, this clone was seen once. This chain links TRBV18 with TRBJ1-1, with D maybe TRBD1 (5 bases). Germline CDR1 KGHSH, CDR2 LQKENI. This CDR3 is 13 amino acids long. The V end lost 2 bases, the J end lost 4 bases, and 8 bases lay between the germline ends. The CDR3 loop is CASSPGGVTEAFF. The DNA for the CDR3 is TGTGCCAGCTCACCAGGGGGAGTCACTGAAGCTTTCTTT.

The genes are TRBV27 and TRBJ1-3, with D hard to call. This CDR3 is 14 amino acids long. V lost 3 bases and J 2 bases, leaving 8 bases between the germline ends. Germline values: CDR1 MNHEY, CDR2 SMNVEV (reference sequence). CDR3 region: CASSFTAAGNTIYF. CDR3 bases: TGTGCCAGCAGTTTTACTGCAGCTGGAAACACCATATATTTT.

The chain couples TRBV5-1 to TRBJ2-1; no firm D call. Trimming stripped 2 bases from V and 8 bases from J, with 20 bases between. Germline CDR1 reads SGHRS; CDR2 reads YFSETQ. This CDR3 has 16 residues. Here the CDR3 reads CASSFLQRPPLDEQFF. The CDR3 nucleotides read TGCGCCAGCAGCTTCCTTCAACGGCCCCCGTTGGATGAGCAGTTCTTC.

V usage is TRBV7-9 and J usage is TRBJ2-2; TRBD1 aligns across 8 bases. The CDR3 sequence is 16 residues long. The junction had 10 bases not matched to a gene; V was cut back by 3 bases and J by 7 bases. Germline V lookup: CDR1 SEHNR, CDR2 FQNEAQ (reference sequence). CDR3 region: CASSFSLGQGHGELFF. In nucleotides, the CDR3 is TGTGCCAGCAGCTTTTCTCTTGGACAGGGCCACGGGGAGCTGTTTTTT.

This chain links TRBV5-1 with TRBJ1-2, with 7 bases lining up with TRBD1. The J segment lost 7 bases and the V segment lost 4 bases, leaving 13 bases of the junction unmatched. CDR3 size: 15 residues. Germline V lookup: CDR1 SGHRS, CDR2 YFSETQ. For the CDR3, the DNA is TGCGCCAGCAGCGATCCCAGGGGGGATAATATTGGCTACACCTTC. Protein product: CASSDPRGDNIGYTF.

This sequence joins TRBV5-1 and TRBJ2-3, with 11 bases fitting TRBD2. The CDR3 sequence is 17 residues long. Germline assignment: CDR1 SGHRS and CDR2 YFSETQ. V trimming: 3 bases; J trimming: 4 bases; junction bases outside the gene matches: 10. The chain's CDR3 is CASSSGLAAASSDTQYF. CDR3 DNA sequence: TGCGCCAGCAGCTCGGGACTAGCGGCCGCCAGCTCAGATACGCAGTATTTT.

In this sample, this clone turned up a few times. Other DNA sequences within the sample encode an identical CDR3. This chain uses TRBV28 with TRBJ2-7, with 9 bases that match TRBD1. With V trimmed by 5 bases and J by 2 bases, 7 bases remained unmatched. This CDR3 is built from 15 residues. From germline, CDR1 is MDHEN and CDR2 SYDVKM. The DNA of the CDR3 is TGTGCCAGCAGTCCACCCGGGACAGGGACCTACGAGCAGTACTTC. Amino acid sequence: CASSPPGTGTYEQYF.

The chain employs TRBV4-3 and TRBJ2-1, with D maybe TRBD2 (5 bases). Germline assignment: CDR1 LGHNA and CDR2 YSLEER. The V end was cut by 0 bases, the J end by 4 bases, with 19 bases between. This CDR3 is 18 amino acids long. The CDR3 reads CASSQDPDSSGLYNEQFF. CDR3 coding DNA: TGCGCCAGCAGCCAAGATCCCGATAGTAGTGGACTTTACAATGAGCAGTTCTTC.

The rearrangement joins TRBV29-1 to TRBJ2-1; tentative D call: TRBD1 (6 bases). V was trimmed by 1 base and J by 6 bases, leaving 13 bases between them. Germline V gene sequence: CDR1 SQVTM, CDR2 ANQGSEA. The CDR3 spans 14 residues. The CDR3 DNA sequence: TGCAGCGTTGAAGCTGGGGGCAGGGGCAATGAGCAGTTCTTC. It codes for CSVEAGGRGNEQFF.

The chain combines TRBV7-9 with TRBJ2-5; 7 nucleotides align to TRBD2. CDR3 length: 13 amino acids. From germline, CDR1 is SEHNR and CDR2 FQNEAQ (reference sequence). The V gene end was trimmed by 3 bases and the J gene end by 7 bases; junction bases not matched to a gene: 5. DNA for the CDR3: TGTGCCAGCAGCTTTTCACCGGGGGGGACCCAGTACTTC. This encodes CASSFSPGGTQYF.

This chain uses TRBV5-1 with TRBJ2-3, with D maybe TRBD2 (5 bases). The CDR3 length is 15 residues. V was clipped by 4 bases and J by 0 bases, with 12 bases between them. CDR1 and CDR2 from the germline V gene are SGHRS and YFSETQ. The CDR3 spells CASSRTATSTDTQYF. Here the CDR3 DNA reads TGCGCCAGCAGCCGGACTGCCACTAGCACAGATACGCAGTATTTT.

The V gene is TRBV9, the J gene TRBJ1-3; D is unclear. Per germline, CDR1 SGDLS and CDR2 YYNGEE. V dropped 3 bases and J dropped 3 bases, with 7 bases sitting between them. This CDR3 is built from 13 residues. Written as DNA, the CDR3 is TGTGCCAGCAGCGGAAGCGTTGGAAACACCATATATTTT. Translating it yields CASSGSVGNTIYF.

The V call is TRBV7-2, the J call TRBJ2-7; TRBD2 matches at 10 bases. This CDR3 spans 15 amino acids. V was clipped by 4 bases and J by 4 bases; unmatched bases: 7. CDR1 SGHTA and CDR2 FQGNSA come from the germline V gene. The CDR3 loop is CASSSRRTSGYEQYF. CDR3 sequence (DNA): TGTGCCAGCAGCTCCCGCCGGACTAGCGGTTACGAGCAGTACTTC.

The CDR3 sequence is CASSLALAGWETQYF. The DNA for the CDR3 is TGTGCCAGCAGCTTGGCCTTGGCGGGCTGGGAGACCCAGTACTTC. This sequence joins TRBV5-4 and TRBJ2-5; tentative D call: TRBD2 (5 bases). The CDR3 has 15 residues. Trimming pared 0 bases from V and 5 bases from J, leaving 14 bases between. Germline loops: CDR1 SGHNT, CDR2 YYREEE (reference sequence).

V and J are TRBV4-1 and TRBJ1-5, with no clear D. The CDR3 contains 16 residues. Per the germline V gene, CDR1 is MGHRA and CDR2 is YSYEKL. The V end lost 1 base, the J end lost 7 bases, and 17 bases lay between the germline ends. The CDR3 nucleotides read TGCGCCAGCAGCCAAGTCGGACCACCACTCGGCCAGCCCCAGCATTTT. Translated: CASSQVGPPLGQPQHF.

This chain joins TRBV7-2 and TRBJ2-5, with TRBD2 identical over 14 bases. The V segment lost 6 bases and the J segment 4 bases; nucleotides outside the gene matches: 4. The CDR3 sequence is 15 residues long. CDR1 SGHTA and CDR2 FQGNSA come from the germline V gene. The CDR3 loop reads CASSLTSGRAETQYF. The CDR3, as DNA: TGTGCCAGCAGTTTGACTAGCGGGAGGGCAGAGACCCAGTACTTC.

The V and J genes are TRBV28 and TRBJ1-2; D is undetermined. The V gene lost 5 bases and the J gene lost 3 bases, with 10 bases spanning the gap. The germline CDR1 and CDR2 sequences are MDHEN and SYDVKM. The CDR3 covers 13 residues. The CDR3 spells CASSTTIYYGYTF. The CDR3 coding sequence is TGTGCCAGCAGTACGACTATATACTATGGCTACACCTTC.

Details on this clone: Within the sample, other DNA sequences also encode this same CDR3. The chain recombines TRBV2 with TRBJ1-5; a possible D gene is TRBD1 (6 bases). CDR1 is SNHLY, CDR2 FYNNEI, per germline. V lost 6 bases, J lost 1 base, and 7 bases lay in between. The CDR3 extends over 13 amino acids. The CDR3 nucleotides read TGTGCCAGCAGAACAGGGAGCAATCAGCCCCAGCATTTT. This codes for CASRTGSNQPQHF. Variable domain in full (rest from reference TRBV2 and TRBJ1-5): EPEVTQTPSHQVTQMGQEVILRCVPISNHLYFYWYRQILGQKVEFLVSFYNNEISEKSEIFDDQFSVERPDGSNFTLKIRSTKLEDSAMYFCASRTGSNQPQHFGDGTRLSIL.

V gene TRBV9 combines with J gene TRBJ2-3; 16 nucleotides line up with TRBD2. The CDR3 loop spans 18 amino acids. Germline V gives CDR1 SGDLS, CDR2 YYNGEE. J was trimmed by 6 bases and V by 4 bases; bases with no gene match: 11. The CDR3 region is CASSPAGLAGGLVDTQYF. The CDR3 DNA follows: TGTGCCAGCAGCCCCGCGGGACTAGCGGGAGGGCTTGTGGATACGCAGTATTTT. The full variable domain, its missing parts supplied by reference TRBV9 and TRBJ2-3, is DSGVTQTPKHLITATGQRVTLRCSPRSGDLSVYWYQQSLDQGLQFLIQYYNGEERAKGNILERFSAQQFPDLHSELNLSSLELGDSALYFCASSPAGLAGGLVDTQYFGPGTRLTVL.

The CDR3 spells CSVTGWASYNEQFF. DNA of the CDR3: TGCAGCGTCACAGGATGGGCAAGCTACAATGAGCAGTTCTTC. The chain joins TRBV29-1 to TRBJ2-1; TRBD1 might be the D (5 bases). Germline CDR1 SQVTM, CDR2 ANQGSEA. The CDR3 length is 14 residues. Between the trimmed V and J ends, which lost 6 bases and 3 bases, there was a span of 15 bases.

This clone occurred a few times. The chain joins TRBV5-5 to TRBJ2-2; TRBD1 agrees at 7 bases. This CDR3 spans 14 amino acids. V lost 6 bases, J lost 7 bases, and 9 bases stayed unmatched. In germline, CDR1 is SGHKS, CDR2 YYEKEE (reference sequence). In nucleotides, the CDR3 is TGTGCCAGCACCCCTACAGGGGCGGGCGGGGAGCTGTTTTTT. The encoded protein is CASTPTGAGGELFF.

V is TRBV25-1 and J is TRBJ2-7, with 7 bases that match TRBD1. With 4 bases clipped from V and 5 bases from J, the junction kept 14 bases outside the gene matches. The CDR3 contains 16 residues. CDR1 is MGHDK, CDR2 SYGVNS, per germline. The CDR3 here is CASSVTGVRLVHEQYF. CDR3 in DNA: TGTGCCAGCAGTGTTACAGGGGTTCGTCTTGTCCACGAGCAGTACTTC.

This chain links TRBV15 with TRBJ1-5; no firm D call. V lost 5 bases and J 0 bases, leaving 11 bases between the germline ends. CDR1 and CDR2 from the germline V gene are LNHNV and YYDKDF (reference sequence). The CDR3 is made up of 15 amino acids. The CDR3 nucleotides are TGTGCCACCAGCCCGCCGCCGGTTAGCAATCAGCCCCAGCATTTT. This gives the protein CATSPPPVSNQPQHF.

This sequence joins TRBV28 and TRBJ2-7; no clear D. The germline CDR1 and CDR2 sequences are MDHEN and SYDVKM. The CDR3 totals 15 residues. V was clipped by 11 bases and J by 4 bases, with 24 bases between them. This CDR3 reads CAERHRGIEMYEQYF. The CDR3, as DNA: TGTGCCGAGAGACATAGAGGTATCGAGATGTACGAGCAGTACTTC.

In its sample, this clone was seen once. Within the sample, other DNA sequences also encode this same CDR3. This chain joins TRBV5-4 and TRBJ2-3; no reliable D call. CDR3 size: 12 residues. Trimming cost V 4 bases and J 0 bases, with 3 bases left between them. From germline, CDR1 is SGHNT and CDR2 YYREEE (reference sequence). The CDR3 region has the DNA TGTGCCAGCAGCCGCAGCACAGATACGCAGTATTTT. Translation gives CASSRSTDTQYF.

This chain joins TRBV19 and TRBJ1-5; 10 positions agree with TRBD1. The V segment lost 8 bases and the J segment 2 bases; nucleotides outside the gene matches: 18. CDR1 LNHDA and CDR2 SQIVND come from the germline V gene (reference sequence). This CDR3 contains 19 residues. The CDR3 DNA is TGTGCCAGTCCATCCACAATTCTGGATGGGACAGGGGGCAATCAGCCCCAGCATTTT. Residues: CASPSTILDGTGGNQPQHF.

The chain employs TRBV6-5 and TRBJ2-7; D uncertain. CDR1 is MNHEY, CDR2 SVGAGI, per germline. Trimming stripped 6 bases from V and 6 bases from J, with 9 bases between. The CDR3 consists of 11 residues. The CDR3 sequence is CASSSYGEQYF. CDR3 bases: TGTGCCAGCAGCTCCTATGGCGAGCAGTACTTC.